This TCR beta chain was observed in a study of response to subunit inactivated influenza vaccine (dated by TCRdb to the late 2010s). For the wider study: To follow how T cells responded to a trivalent subunit inactivated influenza vaccine, the researchers relied on deep quantitative profiling of the T cell receptor repertoire. The investigation overall reported the following: The authors proposed that each seasonal influenza vaccination may bring in only a limited number of new T cells.

The time point label, read with the paper, signifies: 45 days after influenza vaccine administration. In its sample, this clonotype was seen a few times. What antigen it recognizes has not been identified. No base-level quality is on record; no much larger clone is a single base apart. The library was built by means of RT-PCR. TCRdb shows the sequencer as Illumina HiSeq 2500. TCRdb trimmed the raw reads at Q25, called clones with MiXCR and kept productive beta chains. Each CDR3 protein appears once, grouped with its most common genes and DNA. Present in this sample are approximately 530,000 distinct CDR3 sequences, 10% to 15% of which were seen just once. The leading ten clones occupy 13% of the sample. The sequencing here drew on PBMCs from blood, taken more than 35 days after vaccination. The TCR sequence derives from a man aged 50 or older who received an inactivated influenza vaccine. Donor details come from another sample of the same person, matched by shared clones.

At the DNA level, the sequence is TGCAGTGCTAGAGACCCCCTACAGGGCGCTAACTATGGCTACACCTTC. It specifies CSARDPLQGANYGYTF. The chain employs TRBV20-1 and TRBJ1-2, and the D gene may be TRBD1, 6 bases matching. CDR1 and CDR2 (DFQATT, SNEGSKA) derive from the germline V gene (reference sequence). Measured from the cysteine to the phenylalanine, the CDR3 is 16 residues long. Only the CDR3 region is kept as DNA, spanning 48 bases read in frame from base 1. V lost 0 bases and J lost 0 bases; the stretch between them is 14 bases long.